The rows below give T cell receptor beta chains drawn from one sample of a study of beta chain features in type 1 diabetes. Here immunoSEQ multiplex PCR was the method, and the copy in TCRdb shows in-frame clones only, minus some. The sample lists about 330,000 clones, roughly 11% occurring once. The specimen sequenced was naive CD4+ T cells from blood. These receptors all come from a woman in her 30s in good health. CDR3s include the opening cysteine and the closing phenylalanine or tryptophan. The order of the fields is V gene, CDR3 length, clone size, D gene, J gene, CDR3 protein, CDR3 DNA. The D gene is left open where the match is weak. The listing skips clone size in some rows; elsewhere it reads once, few, many or a size class.

>TRBV9|14|few|NA|TRBJ2-2
CASSVQGVTGELFF
TGTGCCAGCAGCGTTCAGGGTGTAACCGGGGAGCTGTTTTTT
>TRBV6-5|11|few|NA|TRBJ2-1
CASSIHNEQFF
TGTGCCAGCAGTATCCATAATGAGCAGTTCTTC
>TRBV7-2|16|NA|TRBD2|TRBJ2-1
CASSPWLAGLYNEQFF
TGTGCCAGCAGCCCTTGGCTAGCGGGACTGTACAATGAGCAGTTCTTC
>TRBV2|15|few|NA|TRBJ2-1
CASRELPSSYNEQFF
TGTGCCAGCAGAGAACTACCGAGCTCCTACAATGAGCAGTTCTTC
>TRBV9|16|few|TRBD2|TRBJ2-3
CASSERLAGITDTQYF
TGTGCCAGCAGCGAAAGACTAGCGGGGATCACAGATACGCAGTATTTT
>TRBV29-1|13|few|TRBD2|TRBJ2-1
CSVGRLAVGEQFF
TGCAGCGTTGGGAGACTAGCTGTTGGAGAGCAGTTCTTC
>TRBV2|16|NA|NA|TRBJ2-2
CASSPQGTGNTGELFF
TGTGCCAGCAGTCCACAGGGAACGGGGAACACCGGGGAGCTGTTTTTT
>TRBV6-5|15|few|TRBD1|TRBJ1-1
CASSYSIGGWTEAFF
TGTGCCAGCAGTTACTCGATAGGGGGCTGGACTGAAGCTTTCTTT
>TRBV15|18|NA|NA|TRBJ2-2
CATSRDRVVAANTGELFF
TGTGCCACCAGCAGAGATCGGGTGGTAGCGGCGAACACCGGGGAGCTGTTTTTT
>TRBV9|14|few|NA|TRBJ2-2
CASSLMWSTGELFF
TGTGCCAGCAGCCTCATGTGGAGCACCGGGGAGCTGTTTTTT
>TRBV5-4|16|few|NA|TRBJ2-3
CASSLASGTNTDTQYF
TGTGCCAGCAGCTTGGCGAGCGGGACAAACACAGATACGCAGTATTTT
>TRBV19|14|NA|NA|TRBJ2-7
CASSGGQRTYEQYF
TGTGCCAGTAGTGGAGGACAGAGAACCTACGAGCAGTACTTC
>TRBV29-1|12|few|TRBD1|TRBJ2-5
CSADRARETQYF
TGCAGCGCTGACAGGGCTCGGGAGACCCAGTACTTC
>TRBV7-2|15|few|TRBD2|TRBJ2-3
CASSLAGGRADTQYF
TGTGCCAGCAGCTTAGCCGGCGGGAGAGCAGATACGCAGTATTTT
>TRBV5-4|16|few|TRBD2|TRBJ2-1
CASSTRTSSGYNEQFF
TGTGCCAGCAGCACTCGGACTAGCTCCGGGTACAATGAGCAGTTCTTC
>TRBV28|14|NA|NA|TRBJ1-3
CASSPGQGMYTIYF
TGTGCCAGCAGTCCAGGGCAGGGGATGTACACCATATATTTT
>TRBV5-1|14|NA|TRBD1|TRBJ2-1
CASSSGQGNNEQFF
TGCGCCAGCAGCTCTGGACAGGGAAACAATGAGCAGTTCTTC
>TRBV18|14|few|NA|TRBJ1-5
CASSPGQGIQPQHF
TGTGCCAGCTCGCCAGGCCAGGGGATTCAGCCCCAGCATTTT
>TRBV2|15|NA|NA|TRBJ2-1
CASRPTGSSYNEQFF
TGTGCCAGCAGACCAACAGGGTCCTCCTACAATGAGCAGTTCTTC
>TRBV6-5|14|few|TRBD1|TRBJ2-7
CASSTGTGTYEQYF
TGTGCCAGCAGTACTGGGACAGGGACCTACGAGCAGTACTTC
>TRBV9|17|few|TRBD2|TRBJ2-1
CASSVLLTSGGYNEQFF
TGTGCCAGCAGCGTCCTCTTGACTAGCGGAGGATACAATGAGCAGTTCTTC
>TRBV19|17|NA|TRBD2|TRBJ2-4
CASSIGLAGVMGDIQYF
TGTGCCAGTAGTATAGGACTAGCGGGAGTTATGGGAGACATTCAGTACTTC
>TRBV29-1|14|few|NA|TRBJ2-5
CSVDPTGAWETQYF
TGCAGCGTTGACCCGACAGGAGCATGGGAGACCCAGTACTTC
>TRBV7-3|14|few|TRBD2|TRBJ2-5
CASSSSGSQETQYF
TGTGCCAGCAGCTCTAGCGGGAGTCAAGAGACCCAGTACTTC
>TRBV5-1|15|NA|TRBD2|TRBJ2-5
CASSLVIAGEETQYF
TGCGCCAGCAGCTTGGTGATAGCGGGAGAGGAGACCCAGTACTTC
>TRBV2|14|NA|NA|TRBJ1-5
CASTRTPSNQPQHF
TGTGCCAGCACCCGGACACCAAGCAATCAGCCCCAGCATTTT
>TRBV5-1|16|NA|TRBD2|TRBJ2-3
CASSSRQRGPTDTQYF
TGCGCCAGCAGCTCCCGACAGCGGGGACCCACAGATACGCAGTATTTT
>TRBV4-2|16|NA|TRBD2|TRBJ2-1
CASSQASGRAYNEQFF
TGTGCCAGCAGCCAAGCTAGCGGGAGGGCCTACAATGAGCAGTTCTTC
>TRBV7-3|18|few|TRBD2|TRBJ2-3
CASSQRTGGRGRSDTQYF
TGTGCCAGCAGCCAACGAACCGGCGGTCGCGGGAGATCAGATACGCAGTATTTT
>TRBV7-9|15|NA|TRBD2|TRBJ2-1
CASSAGTSDYNEQFF
TGTGCCAGCAGCGCCGGGACTAGCGACTACAATGAGCAGTTCTTC
>TRBV21-1|16|NA|NA|TRBJ1-5
CASSKVPGSNNQPQHF
TGTGCCAGCAGCAAAGTTCCAGGGTCGAACAATCAGCCCCAGCATTTT
>TRBV6-5|13|NA|TRBD1|TRBJ2-3
CASSGQGSDTQYF
TGTGCCAGCAGCGGACAGGGGTCAGATACGCAGTATTTT
>TRBV28|18|few|NA|TRBJ2-7
CASSLPLAEASRAYEQYF
TGTGCCAGCAGTTTACCATTGGCCGAGGCTAGCCGGGCCTACGAGCAGTACTTC
>TRBV18|15|few|NA|TRBJ1-2
CASSPPAGPYYGYTF
TGTGCCAGCTCACCACCGGCGGGACCCTACTATGGCTACACCTTC
>TRBV29-1|14|few|TRBD1|TRBJ1-5
CSVRGQGLNQPQHF
TGCAGCGTTCGGGGACAGGGACTTAATCAGCCCCAGCATTTT
>TRBV6-1|16|NA|TRBD1|TRBJ1-5
CASSDGRQGSNQPQHF
TGTGCCAGCAGTGATGGACGACAGGGGAGCAATCAGCCCCAGCATTTT
>TRBV28|12|NA|NA|TRBJ2-5
CASRQDQETQYF
TGTGCCAGCAGACAGGACCAAGAGACCCAGTACTTC
>TRBV9|14|NA|TRBD1|TRBJ2-5
CASSEGQVQETQYF
TGTGCCAGCAGCGAGGGACAGGTTCAAGAGACCCAGTACTTC
>TRBV18|13|few|TRBD1|TRBJ2-3
CASSPNGQGQAYF
TGTGCCAGCTCACCAAACGGACAGGGCCAAGCGTATTTT
>TRBV6-5|15|NA|TRBD1|TRBJ2-1
CASSYSGGAGNEQFF
TGTGCCAGCAGTTACTCAGGGGGCGCTGGAAATGAGCAGTTCTTC
>TRBV7-8|14|NA|NA|TRBJ1-1
CASSLVTGNTEAFF
TGTGCCAGCAGCTTAGTTACAGGCAACACTGAAGCTTTCTTT
>TRBV18|14|NA|NA|TRBJ1-1
CASSPGGSGTEAFF
TGTGCCAGCTCACCAGGAGGGAGTGGCACTGAAGCTTTCTTT
>TRBV7-9|16|few|NA|TRBJ1-2
CASSPRQTPSNYGYTF
TGTGCCAGCAGCCCCCGACAGACCCCTTCCAACTATGGCTACACCTTC
>TRBV7-2|13|NA|TRBD2|TRBJ2-3
CASSLWGGDTQYF
TGTGCCAGCAGCTTATGGGGGGGAGATACGCAGTATTTT
>TRBV19|17|NA|TRBD2|TRBJ2-1
CASRQQLAGVSYNEQFF
TGTGCCAGTAGACAACAACTAGCGGGAGTTTCCTACAATGAGCAGTTCTTC